The clone carrying this T cell receptor beta chain counts as medium-sized (0.01 to 0.1%). The germline V gene has CDR1 SQVTM and CDR2 ANQGSEA. This CDR3 has 16 amino acids. Trimming took 3 bases from V and 10 from J; bases not matched to a gene: 16. The data were taken from a study of immune reconstitution after stem cell transplant in scleroderma. TCRdb re-analysed the RT-PCR reads in MiXCR, keeping a single row per CDR3 protein. The table records approximately 5,000 distinct CDR3 sequences, around 8.5% of them present only once. The genes are TRBV29-1 and TRBJ2-1; 9 bases are shared with TRBD1. The specimen was taken before or after autologous hematopoietic stem cell transplantation (not recorded which). The source of this sequence is a male donor with systemic sclerosis. CDR3 bases: TGCAGCGTTGACTGGGGACAGGGTACCGCCAGCTGGGAGCAGTTCTTC. Residues: CSVDWGQGTASWEQFF.